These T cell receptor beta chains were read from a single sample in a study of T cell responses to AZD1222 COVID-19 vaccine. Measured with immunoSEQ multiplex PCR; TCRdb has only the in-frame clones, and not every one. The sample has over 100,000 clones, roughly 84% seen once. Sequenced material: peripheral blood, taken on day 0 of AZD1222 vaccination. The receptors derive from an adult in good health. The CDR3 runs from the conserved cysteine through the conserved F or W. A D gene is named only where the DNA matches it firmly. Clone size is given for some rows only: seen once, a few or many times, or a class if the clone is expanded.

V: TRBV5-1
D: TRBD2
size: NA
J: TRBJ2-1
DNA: TGCGCCAGCAGCCCGGGACTAGCGGGGGGTCTCTCCTACAATGAGCAGTTCTTC
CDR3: CASSPGLAGGLSYNEQFF

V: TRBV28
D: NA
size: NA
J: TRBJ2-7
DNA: TGTGCCAGCAGTTCCGGGTACGAGCAGTACTTC
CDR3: CASSSGYEQYF

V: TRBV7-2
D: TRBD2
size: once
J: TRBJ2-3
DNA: TGTGCCAGCAGCCCCAATGGAGCGGGGGCGGGAGATACGCAGTATTTT
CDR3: CASSPNGAGAGDTQYF

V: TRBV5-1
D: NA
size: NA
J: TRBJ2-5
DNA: TGCGCCAGCAGCCGGGGGACCCTACTTCAGCTGAGAGAGACCCAGTACTTC
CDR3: CASSRGTLLQLRETQYF

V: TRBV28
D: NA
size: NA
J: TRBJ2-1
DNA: TGTGCCAGCAGTTTTGCGGGGGCCCCATCCTACAATGAGCAGTTCTTC
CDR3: CASSFAGAPSYNEQFF

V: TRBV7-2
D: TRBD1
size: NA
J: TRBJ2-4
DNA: TGTGCCAGCAGCTTAGACCACAACAGGGGGCGAAACATTCAGTACTTC
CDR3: CASSLDHNRGRNIQYF

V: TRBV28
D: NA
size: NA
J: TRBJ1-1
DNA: TGTGCCAGCAGTTTACAGCTTGAAGCTTTCTTT
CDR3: CASSLQLEAFF

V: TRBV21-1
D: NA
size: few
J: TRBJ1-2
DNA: TGTGCCAGCAGCAAAGTCGGGACAGGATTCGTCGGCTACACCTTC
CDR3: CASSKVGTGFVGYTF

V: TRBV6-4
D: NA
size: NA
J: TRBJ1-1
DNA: TGTGCCAGCAGTTATTCTGCGATATCGAAGTCTACGCCACACAAAGCTTTCTTT
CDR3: CASSYSAISKSTPHKAFF

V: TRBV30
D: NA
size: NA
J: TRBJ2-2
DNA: TGTGCCTGGAGCCCTACAGTAGCCGGGGAGCTGTTTTTT
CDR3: CAWSPTVAGELFF

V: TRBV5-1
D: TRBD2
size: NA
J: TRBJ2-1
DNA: TGCGCCAGCAGCTTTCTAGCGGGCTCCTACAATGAGCAGTTCTTC
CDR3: CASSFLAGSYNEQFF

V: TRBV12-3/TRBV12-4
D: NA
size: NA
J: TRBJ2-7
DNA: TGTGCCAGCAGTTTTTCCTATTCCTACGAGCAGTACTTC
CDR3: CASSFSYSYEQYF

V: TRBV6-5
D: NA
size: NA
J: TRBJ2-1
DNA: TGTGCCAGCAGCCCCCCCCGCAGGGAAAAGCAGTTCTTC
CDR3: CASSPPRREKQFF

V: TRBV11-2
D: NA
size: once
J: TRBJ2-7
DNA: TGTGCCAGCAGCGCAACTACGTCCTACGAGCAGTACTTC
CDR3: CASSATTSYEQYF

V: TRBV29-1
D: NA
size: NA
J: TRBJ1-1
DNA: TGCAGCGTTGAAGATCAGAGGAACACTGAAGCTTTCTTT
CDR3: CSVEDQRNTEAFF

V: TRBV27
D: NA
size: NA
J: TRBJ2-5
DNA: TGTGCCAGCAGTTTACAGGCTAGCCCGTACCAAGAGACCCAGTACTTC
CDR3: CASSLQASPYQETQYF

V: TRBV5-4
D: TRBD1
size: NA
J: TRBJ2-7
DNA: TGTGCCAGCCAGAAACAGGGGCTACCCTACGAGCAGTACTTC
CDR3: CASQKQGLPYEQYF

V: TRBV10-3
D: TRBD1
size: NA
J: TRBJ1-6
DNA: TGTGCCATCAGTGAGTCAGGGGACAGCTATAATTCACCCCTCCACTTT
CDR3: CAISESGDSYNSPLHF

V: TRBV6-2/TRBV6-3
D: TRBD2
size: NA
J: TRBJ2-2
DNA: TGTGCCAGCAGCCCCCCCTCGGTGGCGGGAGACACCGGGGAGCTGTTTTTT
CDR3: CASSPPSVAGDTGELFF

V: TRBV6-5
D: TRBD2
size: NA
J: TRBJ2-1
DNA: TGTGCCAGCAGTTCTAAAGCGGGAGGGAATGGTGAGCAGTTCTTC
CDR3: CASSSKAGGNGEQFF

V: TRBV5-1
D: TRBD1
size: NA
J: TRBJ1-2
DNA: TGCGCCAGCAGCTCAACGACAGGGGGTAAGAACTATGGCTACACCTTC
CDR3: CASSSTTGGKNYGYTF

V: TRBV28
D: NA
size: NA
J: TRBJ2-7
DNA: TGTGCCATCGAGAACAGGGCCTTCAACGAGCAGTACTTC
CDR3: CAIENRAFNEQYF

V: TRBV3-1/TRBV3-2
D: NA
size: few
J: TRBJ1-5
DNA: TGTGCCAGCAGCCAAGATGGCGCCAGGAGGTGGCCCCAGCATTTT
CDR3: CASSQDGARRWPQHF

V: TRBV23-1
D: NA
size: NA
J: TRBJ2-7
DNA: TGCGCCAGCAGTCAATCGACGGGGGCGCCTACCTACGAGCAGTACTTC
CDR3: CASSQSTGAPTYEQYF

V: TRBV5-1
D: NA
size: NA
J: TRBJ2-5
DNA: TGCGCCAGCAGCTTGGTACTCGGGGTCCGGGAAGAGACCCAGTACTTC
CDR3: CASSLVLGVREETQYF

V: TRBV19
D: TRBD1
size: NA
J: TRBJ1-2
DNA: TGTGCCAGTAGTATAGCCGGGACAGGGGACCTCTATGGCTACACCTTC
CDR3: CASSIAGTGDLYGYTF

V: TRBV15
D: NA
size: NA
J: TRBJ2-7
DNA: TGTGCCACCAGCATTCCTCTCCCTGGACAGCGGTTCTCCTACGAGCAGTACTTC
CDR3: CATSIPLPGQRFSYEQYF

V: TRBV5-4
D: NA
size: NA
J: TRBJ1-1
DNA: TGTGCCAGCAGACTGGACACCATGAACACTGAAGCTTTCTTT
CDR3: CASRLDTMNTEAFF

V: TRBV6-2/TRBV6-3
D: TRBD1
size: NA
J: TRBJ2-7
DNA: TGTGCCAGCAGTCTCCGGACAGGGTCCTCCTACGAGCAGTACTTC
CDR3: CASSLRTGSSYEQYF

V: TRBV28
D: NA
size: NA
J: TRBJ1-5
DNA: TGTGCCAGCAGATCACAGGGTTCCAGCAATCAGCCCCAGCATTTT
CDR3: CASRSQGSSNQPQHF

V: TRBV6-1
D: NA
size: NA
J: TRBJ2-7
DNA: TGTGCCAGCAGTGAAGCAGGCAGGGGCTACGAGCAGTACTTC
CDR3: CASSEAGRGYEQYF

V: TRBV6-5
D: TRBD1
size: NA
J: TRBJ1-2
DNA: TGTGCCAGCAGCAAGGTGACAGGGGTAGACTATGGCTACACCTTC
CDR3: CASSKVTGVDYGYTF

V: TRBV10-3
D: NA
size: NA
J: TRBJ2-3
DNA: TGTGCCATCAGCGGACAGGGAGGGACAGATACGCAGTATTTT
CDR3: CAISGQGGTDTQYF

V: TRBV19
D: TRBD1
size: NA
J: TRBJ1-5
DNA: TGTGCCAGTAGTCTAGGGACAGGCAATCAGCCCCAGCATTTT
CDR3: CASSLGTGNQPQHF

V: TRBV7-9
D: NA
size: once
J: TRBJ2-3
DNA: TGTGCCAGCAGCAAAACGACAGATACGCAGTATTTT
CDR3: CASSKTTDTQYF

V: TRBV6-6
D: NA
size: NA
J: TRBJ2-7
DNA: TGTGCCAGCAGTTACAACGACGGGGGCTACGAGCAGTACTTC
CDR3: CASSYNDGGYEQYF

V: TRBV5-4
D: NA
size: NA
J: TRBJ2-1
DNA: TGTGCCAGCAGACACGATAGCGGCATCTACAATGAGCAGTTCTTC
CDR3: CASRHDSGIYNEQFF

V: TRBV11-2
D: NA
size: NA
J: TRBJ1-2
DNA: TGTGCCAGCAGCTTGGACAGCCCTAACTATGGCTACACCTTC
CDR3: CASSLDSPNYGYTF

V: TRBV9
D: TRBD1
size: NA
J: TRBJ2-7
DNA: TGTGCCAGCAGCGGTACGGGACAGGGCTACGAGCAGTACTTC
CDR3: CASSGTGQGYEQYF

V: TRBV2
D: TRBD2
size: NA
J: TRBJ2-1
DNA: TGTGCCAGCACGCGTCAGGGAGGGGACAATGAGCAGTTCTTC
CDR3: CASTRQGGDNEQFF

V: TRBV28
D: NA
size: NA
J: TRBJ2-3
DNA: TGTGCCAGCAGTGAAGTCACAGATACGCAGTATTTT
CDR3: CASSEVTDTQYF

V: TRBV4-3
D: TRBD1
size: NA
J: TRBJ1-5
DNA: TGCGCCAGCAGCCAAGATAGGGGCAGGGGGCCTGGCAATCAGCCCCAGCATTTT
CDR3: CASSQDRGRGPGNQPQHF

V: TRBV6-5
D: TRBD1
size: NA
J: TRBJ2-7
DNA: TGTGCCAGCAGGCGACAGGGTTTTGGCTACGAGCAGTACTTC
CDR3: CASRRQGFGYEQYF

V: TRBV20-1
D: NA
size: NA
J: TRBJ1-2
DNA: TGCAGTGCTAGTGGCGGGGGGCTTAGTTATGGCTACACCTTC
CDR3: CSASGGGLSYGYTF

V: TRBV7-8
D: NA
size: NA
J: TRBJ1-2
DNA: TGTGCCAGCAGCCTTAGACAGGTCACCCGAGAATTTAACTATGGCTACACCTTC
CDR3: CASSLRQVTREFNYGYTF